Following are 2 T cell receptor beta chains from one sample sequenced in a study of shared clonotypes between healthy human individuals. Generated by immunoSEQ multiplex PCR, the TCRdb table keeps only in-frame clones and is missing some. The sample comprises 110,000 or so clones, roughly 70% of which are singletons, and over 20% rests with the top ten. Sequencing was performed on memory CD8+ T cells sorted from blood. Subset of the sample: CD45RO+ cells pooled with CCR7-negative TemRA cells. The origin of the receptors is a woman aged 25-40 years in good health.

The chain employs TRBV4-2 and TRBJ2-2; D unresolved. This CDR3 is 15 amino acids long. V lost 0 bases to trimming and J lost 4 bases, with 9 bases between them. CDR1 is LGHNA, CDR2 YNFKEQ, per germline. CDR3 DNA sequence: TGTGCCAGCAGCCAAGATCTTGGGGTCACCGGGGAGCTGTTTTTT. Translated: CASSQDLGVTGELFF.

In its sample, this clone was seen a few times. The V call is TRBV19, the J call TRBJ1-6; D perhaps matches TRBD1 (5 bases). CDR1 and CDR2 (germline): LNHDA, SQIVND (reference sequence). This CDR3 region has 13 residues. V lost 5 bases and J 9 bases, leaving 11 bases between the germline ends. In nucleotides, the CDR3 is TGTGCCAGTAGTTCACTGGGGGTTTCACCCCTCCACTTT. Its translation: CASSSLGVSPLHF. The full variable domain, with the rest looked up from reference TRBV19 and TRBJ1-6, is DGGITQSPKYLFRKEGQNVTLSCEQNLNHDAMYWYRQDPGQGLRLIYYSQIVNDFQKGDIAEGYSVSREKKESFPLTVTSAQKNPTAFYLCASSSLGVSPLHFGNGTRLTVT.